Listed below are T cell receptor beta chains from one sample, sequenced in a study of T-cell reconstitution after alpha-beta-depleted transplantation in children. Using its own MiXCR run on the PCR reads, TCRdb lists one record per CDR3 protein. The sample shows hundreds of thousands of distinct CDR3 sequences, 15% to 20% of them seen only once. The source was PBMCs from the stem cell graft donor, collected from the stem cell graft. The receptors were sampled from a human donor who donated a stem cell graft to a child with acute myeloid leukemia. Each CDR3 is given with its conserved first and last residue. A D gene is named only where the DNA matches it firmly. Size tells how often a clone was seen (once, few, many) or the class of an expanded clone, and some rows leave it out.

cdr3_length: 13; d_call: .; clone_size: .; v_call: TRBV11-2; j_call: TRBJ1-2; cdr3_aa: CASSLNTVGGYTF; cdr3_nt: TGTGCCAGCAGCCTCAACACCGTGGGCGGCTACACCTTC
cdr3_length: 18; d_call: TRBD2; clone_size: .; v_call: TRBV11-2; j_call: TRBJ2-3; cdr3_aa: CASSLFTASGVSTDTQYF; cdr3_nt: TGTGCCAGCAGCTTATTCACTGCGAGCGGGGTGAGCACAGATACGCAGTATTTT
cdr3_length: 15; d_call: .; clone_size: few; v_call: TRBV20-1; j_call: TRBJ2-2; cdr3_aa: CSARARTENTGELFF; cdr3_nt: TGCAGTGCTAGAGCCCGGACAGAAAACACCGGGGAGCTGTTTTTT
cdr3_length: 16; d_call: TRBD1; clone_size: .; v_call: TRBV10-2; j_call: TRBJ1-1; cdr3_aa: CASSEYPTLDRAKAFF; cdr3_nt: TGCGCCAGCAGTGAGTACCCGACGCTGGACAGGGCAAAAGCTTTCTTT
cdr3_length: 15; d_call: .; clone_size: many; v_call: TRBV6-1; j_call: TRBJ1-5; cdr3_aa: CASSGSNSQTQPQHF; cdr3_nt: TGTGCCAGCAGTGGATCCAATTCACAAACTCAGCCCCAGCATTTT
cdr3_length: 18; d_call: TRBD2; clone_size: few; v_call: TRBV20-1; j_call: TRBJ2-1; cdr3_aa: CSAPTTSSGGNSYNEQFF; cdr3_nt: TGCAGTGCTCCCACTACCTCTAGCGGGGGGAACTCCTACAATGAGCAGTTCTTC
cdr3_length: 17; d_call: .; clone_size: .; v_call: TRBV12-3/TRBV12-4; j_call: TRBJ1-3; cdr3_aa: CASSFASGGIPGNTIYF; cdr3_nt: TGTGCCAGCAGTTTTGCCTCCGGGGGGATCCCGGGAAACACCATATATTTT
cdr3_length: 16; d_call: .; clone_size: .; v_call: TRBV12-3/TRBV12-4; j_call: TRBJ2-2; cdr3_aa: CASCPPLSANTGELFF; cdr3_nt: TGTGCCAGCTGCCCCCCTCTGAGCGCGAACACCGGGGAGCTGTTTTTT
cdr3_length: 13; d_call: .; clone_size: many; v_call: TRBV20-1; j_call: TRBJ1-1; cdr3_aa: CSARDPMRTEAFF; cdr3_nt: TGCAGTGCTAGAGATCCCATGAGGACTGAAGCTTTCTTT
cdr3_length: 11; d_call: .; clone_size: many; v_call: TRBV20-1; j_call: TRBJ2-3; cdr3_aa: CSAGGSDTQYF; cdr3_nt: TGCAGTGCTGGCGGGTCGGATACGCAGTATTTT
cdr3_length: 13; d_call: .; clone_size: many; v_call: TRBV29-1; j_call: TRBJ1-1; cdr3_aa: CSVGGLLNTEAFF; cdr3_nt: TGCAGCGTTGGCGGACTCTTGAACACTGAAGCTTTCTTT
cdr3_length: 13; d_call: .; clone_size: .; v_call: TRBV20-1; j_call: TRBJ1-5; cdr3_aa: CSAPGPGGQPQHF; cdr3_nt: TGCAGTGCTCCGGGCCCGGGGGGTCAGCCCCAGCATTTT